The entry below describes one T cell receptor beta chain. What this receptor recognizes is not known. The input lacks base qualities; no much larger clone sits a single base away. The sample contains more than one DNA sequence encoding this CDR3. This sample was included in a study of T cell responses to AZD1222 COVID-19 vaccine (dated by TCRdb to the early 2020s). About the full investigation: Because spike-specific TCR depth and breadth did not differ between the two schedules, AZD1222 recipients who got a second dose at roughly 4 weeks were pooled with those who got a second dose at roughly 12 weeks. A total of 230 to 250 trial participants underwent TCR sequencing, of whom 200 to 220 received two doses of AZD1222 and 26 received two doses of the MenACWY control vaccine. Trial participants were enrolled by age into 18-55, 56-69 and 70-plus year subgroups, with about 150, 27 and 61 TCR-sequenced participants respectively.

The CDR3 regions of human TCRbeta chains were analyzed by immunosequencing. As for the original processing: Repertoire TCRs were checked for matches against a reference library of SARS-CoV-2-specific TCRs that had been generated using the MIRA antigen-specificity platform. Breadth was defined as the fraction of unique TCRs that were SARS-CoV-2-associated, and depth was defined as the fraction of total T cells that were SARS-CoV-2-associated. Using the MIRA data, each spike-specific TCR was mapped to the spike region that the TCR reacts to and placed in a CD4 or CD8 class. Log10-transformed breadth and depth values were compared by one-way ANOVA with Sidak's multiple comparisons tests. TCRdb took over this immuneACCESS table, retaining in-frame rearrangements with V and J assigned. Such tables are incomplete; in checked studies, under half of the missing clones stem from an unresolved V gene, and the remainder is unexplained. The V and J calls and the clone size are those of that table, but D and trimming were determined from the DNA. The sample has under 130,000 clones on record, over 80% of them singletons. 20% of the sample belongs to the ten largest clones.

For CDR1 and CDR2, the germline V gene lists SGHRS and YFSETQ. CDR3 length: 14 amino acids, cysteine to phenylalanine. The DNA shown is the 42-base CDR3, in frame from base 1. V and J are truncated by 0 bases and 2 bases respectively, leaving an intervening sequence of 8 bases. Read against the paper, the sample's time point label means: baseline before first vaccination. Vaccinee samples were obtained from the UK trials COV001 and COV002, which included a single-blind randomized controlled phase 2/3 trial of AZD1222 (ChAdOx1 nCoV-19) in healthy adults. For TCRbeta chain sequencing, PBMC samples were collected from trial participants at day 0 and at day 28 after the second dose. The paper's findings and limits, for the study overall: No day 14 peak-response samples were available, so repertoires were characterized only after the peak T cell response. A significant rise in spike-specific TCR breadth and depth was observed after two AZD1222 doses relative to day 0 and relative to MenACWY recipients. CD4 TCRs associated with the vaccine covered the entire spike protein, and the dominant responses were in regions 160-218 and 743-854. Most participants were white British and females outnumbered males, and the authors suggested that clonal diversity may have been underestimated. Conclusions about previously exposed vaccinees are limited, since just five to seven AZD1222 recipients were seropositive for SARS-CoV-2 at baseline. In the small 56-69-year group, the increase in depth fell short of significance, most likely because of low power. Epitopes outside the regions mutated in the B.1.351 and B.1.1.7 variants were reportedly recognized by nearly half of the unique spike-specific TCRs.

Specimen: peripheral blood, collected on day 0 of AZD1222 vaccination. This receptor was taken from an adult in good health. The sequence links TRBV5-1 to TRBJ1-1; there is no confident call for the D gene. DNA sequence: TGCGCCAGCAGCTTGGGCCCAGGAAACACTGAAGCTTTCTTT. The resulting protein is CASSLGPGNTEAFF.